This T cell receptor beta chain came from a study of T cells in Graves' hyperthyroidism and ophthalmopathy. About the study: Before any treatment, at initial diagnosis, peripheral blood was collected.

Duration under 3 months, a NOSPECS grade of at least 4, and a Clinical Activity Score of at least 3 characterized the ophthalmopathy patients. Each 10 ml fresh peripheral blood draw supplied the PBMCs. This clonotype was seen many times. This CDR3 is built from 18 residues. The germline CDR1 and CDR2 sequences are MDHEN and SYDVKM. V trimming: 5 bases; J trimming: 5 bases; junction bases outside the gene matches: 16. From RNA transcripts, TCR beta CDR3 regions were amplified. The study used the HTBI primer set for a first-round RT-PCR of the TCR CDR3. TCRdb re-derived calls from the multiplex PCR reads in MiXCR, one entry per CDR3 protein. The repertoire holds around 500,000 distinct CDR3 sequences, with approximately 23% as singletons.

The material sequenced was blood. The receptor comes from a woman aged 70-85 years with Graves' ophthalmopathy. This chain links TRBV28 with TRBJ1-5, with 9 bases aligning to TRBD1. In DNA, the CDR3 is TGTGCCAGCAGTCCGTTAGACAGGGGGTTAAGTAAATATCAGCCCCAGCATTTT. Amino acids: CASSPLDRGLSKYQPQHF. Full variable domain (rest looked up from reference TRBV28 and TRBJ1-5): DVKVTQSSRYLVKRTGEKVFLECVQDMDHENMFWYRQDPGLGLRLIYFSYDVKMKEKGDIPEGYSVSREKKERFSLILESASTNQTSMYLCASSPLDRGLSKYQPQHFGDGTRLSIL.